The clone carrying this TCR beta chain has more than one count but fewer than ten. Its antigen remains unidentified. This specimen belongs to a study of metastatic and nonmetastatic thyroid tumors. Study-level information: Samples came from malignant and benign thyroid patients, and repertoires were compared across blood and tumor or nodule tissue.

Thyroid surgery had not been preceded by any treatment in any patient. In the authors' methods: The study took CDR3 differences across clinicopathological groups and made a distant-metastasis classifier for papillary thyroid cancer from them. From the PCR reads, TCRdb re-called clones with MiXCR. The V and J calls were not made by the authors but by TCRdb's processing. The sample consists of approximately 15,000 clones, roughly 23% of them appearing once. General study points: Reported TCR beta diversity, measured in blood and tumor, was significantly higher for malignant thyroid tumors than for benign nodules.

The CDR3 has 15 residues. Trimming took 5 bases from V and 5 from J, leaving 22 bases between them. The germline V gene encodes CDR1 DFQATT and CDR2 SNEGSKA (reference sequence). This rearrangement joins TRBV20-1 to TRBJ2-7, with D possibly matching TRBD2 (5 bases). The receptor was isolated from a female donor with papillary thyroid cancer or a benign thyroid nodule (not recorded which). Some clones in this sample may be carry-over from other donors' samples. The source material was tumor tissue. The CDR3 here is CSASRAVGGSDEQYF. The CDR3 bases are TGCAGTGCTTCACGGGCAGTCGGAGGATCGGACGAGCAGTACTTC.